The TCR beta chain under discussion was sequenced for a study of blood T cell repertoires in COVID-19. Study-wide background: Collection of acute and convalescent COVID-19 samples took place in the United States, Italy and Spain. PBMCs, B-cell-depleted T cells, or T cells were the source of the cDNA or gDNA that made up the material.

Original handling: Nucleated cell number was recorded as an estimate derived from reference gene primer amplification. TCRdb keeps only in-frame clones here, not all; method: immunoSEQ multiplex PCR. The V and J calls and clone size were taken over from that table, and D and trimming were inferred from the DNA. This table holds roughly 500,000 clones, roughly nine tenths found once. Germline CDR1 is KGHSH and CDR2 is LQKENI. This CDR3 has 13 residues. V lost 4 bases and J lost 8, with 12 bases in between. In Seattle, patients joined the study during active infection and were tracked longitudinally. The rearrangement links TRBV18 to TRBJ2-1, with D possibly matching TRBD2 (6 bases). This receptor was obtained from a man aged 18 to 29 with COVID-19, enrolled during active disease. Sequencing was performed on peripheral blood. The CDR3 coding sequence is TGTGCCAGCTCACAACGACTAGAAGATGAGCAGTTCTTC. Translated, it gives CASSQRLEDEQFF.